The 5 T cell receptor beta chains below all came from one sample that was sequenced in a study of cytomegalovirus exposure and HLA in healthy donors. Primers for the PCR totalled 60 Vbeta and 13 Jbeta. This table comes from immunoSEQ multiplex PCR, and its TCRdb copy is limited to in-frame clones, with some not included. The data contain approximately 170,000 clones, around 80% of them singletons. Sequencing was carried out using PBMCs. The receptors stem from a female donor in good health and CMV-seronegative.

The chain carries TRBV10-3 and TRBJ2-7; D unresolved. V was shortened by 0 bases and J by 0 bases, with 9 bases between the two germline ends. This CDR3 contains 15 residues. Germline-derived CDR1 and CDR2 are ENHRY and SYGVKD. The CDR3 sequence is CAISESQVLSYEQYF. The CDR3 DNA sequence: TGTGCCATCAGTGAGTCGCAGGTCCTCTCCTACGAGCAGTACTTC.

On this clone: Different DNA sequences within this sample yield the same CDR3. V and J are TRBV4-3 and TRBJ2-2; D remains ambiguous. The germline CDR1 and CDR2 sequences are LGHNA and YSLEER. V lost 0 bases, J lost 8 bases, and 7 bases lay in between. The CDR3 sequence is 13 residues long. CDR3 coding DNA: TGCGCCAGCAGCCAAGATCGGGTAGGGGAGCTGTTTTTT. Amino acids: CASSQDRVGELFF.

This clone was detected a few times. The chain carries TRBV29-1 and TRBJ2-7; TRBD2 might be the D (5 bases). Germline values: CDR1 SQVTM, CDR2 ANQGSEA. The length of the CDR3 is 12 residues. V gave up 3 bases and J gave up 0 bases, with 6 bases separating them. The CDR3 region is CSVDAGSYEQYF. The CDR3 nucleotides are TGCAGCGTTGATGCGGGCTCCTACGAGCAGTACTTC.

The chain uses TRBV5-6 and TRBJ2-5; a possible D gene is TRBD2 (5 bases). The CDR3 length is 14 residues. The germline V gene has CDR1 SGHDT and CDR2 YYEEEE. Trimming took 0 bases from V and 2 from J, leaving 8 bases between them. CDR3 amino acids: CASSLGREQETQYF. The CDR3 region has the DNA TGTGCCAGCAGCTTGGGTCGGGAACAAGAGACCCAGTACTTC.

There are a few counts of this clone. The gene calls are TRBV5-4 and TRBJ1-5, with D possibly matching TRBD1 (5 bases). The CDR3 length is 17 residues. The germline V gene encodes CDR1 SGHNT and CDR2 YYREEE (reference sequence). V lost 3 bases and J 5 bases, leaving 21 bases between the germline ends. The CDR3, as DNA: TGTGCCAGCAGCTCCCAGGGCCCTGCAGGGTCATATCAGCCCCAGCATTTT. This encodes CASSSQGPAGSYQPQHF.